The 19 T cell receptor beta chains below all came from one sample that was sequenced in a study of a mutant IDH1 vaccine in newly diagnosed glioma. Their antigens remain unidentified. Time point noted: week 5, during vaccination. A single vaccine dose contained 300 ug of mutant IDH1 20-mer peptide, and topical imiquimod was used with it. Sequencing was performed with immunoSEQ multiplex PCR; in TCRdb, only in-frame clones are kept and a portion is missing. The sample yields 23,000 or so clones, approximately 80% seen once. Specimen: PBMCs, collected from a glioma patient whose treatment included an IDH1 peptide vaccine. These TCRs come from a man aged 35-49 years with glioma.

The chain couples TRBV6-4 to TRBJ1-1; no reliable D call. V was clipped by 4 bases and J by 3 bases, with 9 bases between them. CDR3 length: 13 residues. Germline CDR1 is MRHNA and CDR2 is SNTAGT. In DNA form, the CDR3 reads TGTGCCAGCAGTGGCCGTGATGACACTGAAGCTTTCTTT. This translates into CASSGRDDTEAFF.

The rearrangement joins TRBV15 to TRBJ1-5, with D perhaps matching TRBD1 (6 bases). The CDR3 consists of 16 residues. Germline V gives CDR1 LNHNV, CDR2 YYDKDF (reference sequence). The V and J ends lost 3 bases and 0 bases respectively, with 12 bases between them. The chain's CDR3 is CATSSLTGHSNQPQHF. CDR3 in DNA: TGTGCCACCAGCAGCTTGACAGGCCATAGCAATCAGCCCCAGCATTTT.

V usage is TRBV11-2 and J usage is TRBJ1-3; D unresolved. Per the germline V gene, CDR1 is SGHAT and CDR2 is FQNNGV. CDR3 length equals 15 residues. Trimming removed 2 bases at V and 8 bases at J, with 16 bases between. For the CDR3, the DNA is TGTGCCAGCAGCTTATCGATTCAGTCTCGAGACACCATATATTTT. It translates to CASSLSIQSRDTIYF.

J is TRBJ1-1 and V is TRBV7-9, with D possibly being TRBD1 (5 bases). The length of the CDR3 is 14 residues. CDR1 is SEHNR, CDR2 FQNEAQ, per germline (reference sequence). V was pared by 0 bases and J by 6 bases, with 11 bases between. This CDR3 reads CASSLALPGAEAFF. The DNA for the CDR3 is TGTGCCAGCAGCTTAGCGCTCCCGGGGGCTGAAGCTTTCTTT. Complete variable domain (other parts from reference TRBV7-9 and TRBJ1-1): DTGVSQNPRHKITKRGQNVTFRCDPISEHNRLYWYRQTLGQGPEFLTYFQNEAQLEKSRLLSDRFSAERPKGSFSTLEIQRTEQGDSAMYLCASSLALPGAEAFFGQGTRLTVV.

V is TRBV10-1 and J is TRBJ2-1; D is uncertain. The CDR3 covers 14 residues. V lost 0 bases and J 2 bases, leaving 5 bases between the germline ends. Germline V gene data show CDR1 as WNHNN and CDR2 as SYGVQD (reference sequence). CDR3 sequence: CASSESRAYNEQFF. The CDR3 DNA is TGCGCCAGCAGTGAGTCTCGCGCCTACAATGAGCAGTTCTTC.

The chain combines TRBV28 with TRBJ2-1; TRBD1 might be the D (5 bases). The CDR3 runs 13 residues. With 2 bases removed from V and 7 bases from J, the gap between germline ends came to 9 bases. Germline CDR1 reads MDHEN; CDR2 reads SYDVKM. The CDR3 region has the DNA TGTGCCAGCAGTTTAGGGGCCCGGAATGAGCAGTTCTTC. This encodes CASSLGARNEQFF.

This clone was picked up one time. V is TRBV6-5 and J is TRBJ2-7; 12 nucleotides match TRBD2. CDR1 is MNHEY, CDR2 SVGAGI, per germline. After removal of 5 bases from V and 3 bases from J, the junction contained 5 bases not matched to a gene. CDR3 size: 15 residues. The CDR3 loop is CASSPQLAGGYEQYF. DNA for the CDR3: TGTGCCAGCAGTCCACAACTAGCGGGAGGCTACGAGCAGTACTTC.

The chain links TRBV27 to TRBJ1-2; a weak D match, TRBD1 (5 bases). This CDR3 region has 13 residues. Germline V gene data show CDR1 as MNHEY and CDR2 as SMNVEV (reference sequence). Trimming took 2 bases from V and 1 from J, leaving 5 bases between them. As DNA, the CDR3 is TGTGCCAGCAGTTTAGACAGTAACTATGGCTACACCTTC. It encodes CASSLDSNYGYTF.

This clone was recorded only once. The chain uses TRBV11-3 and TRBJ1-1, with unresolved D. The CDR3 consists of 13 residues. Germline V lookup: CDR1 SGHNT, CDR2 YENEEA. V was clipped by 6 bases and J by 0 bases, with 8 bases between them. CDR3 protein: CASRSRLNTEAFF. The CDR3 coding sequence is TGTGCCAGCAGATCAAGATTGAACACTGAAGCTTTCTTT.

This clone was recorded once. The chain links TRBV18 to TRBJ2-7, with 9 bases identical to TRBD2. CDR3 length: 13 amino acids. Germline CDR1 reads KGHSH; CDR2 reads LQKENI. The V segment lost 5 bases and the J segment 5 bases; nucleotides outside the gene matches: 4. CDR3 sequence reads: CASSKIAGDEQYV. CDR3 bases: TGTGCCAGCTCAAAAATAGCGGGAGACGAGCAGTACGTC.

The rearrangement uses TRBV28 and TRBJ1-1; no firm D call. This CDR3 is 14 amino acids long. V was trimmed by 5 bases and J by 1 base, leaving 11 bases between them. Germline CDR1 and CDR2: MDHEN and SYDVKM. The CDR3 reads CASSMTVSNTEAFF. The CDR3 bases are TGTGCCAGCAGTATGACGGTATCGAACACTGAAGCTTTCTTT.

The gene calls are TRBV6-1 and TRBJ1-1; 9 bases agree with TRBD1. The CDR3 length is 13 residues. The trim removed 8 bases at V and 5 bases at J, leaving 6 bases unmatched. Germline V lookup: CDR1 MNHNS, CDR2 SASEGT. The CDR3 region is CASLGTGMTEAFF. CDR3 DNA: TGTGCCAGCTTAGGGACAGGGATGACTGAAGCTTTCTTT.

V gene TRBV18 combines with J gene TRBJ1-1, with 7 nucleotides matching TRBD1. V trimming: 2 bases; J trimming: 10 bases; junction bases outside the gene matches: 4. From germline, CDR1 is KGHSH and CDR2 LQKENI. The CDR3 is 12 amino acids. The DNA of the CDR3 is TGTGCCAGCTCACCAACAGGGGCGGGAGCTTTCTTT. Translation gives CASSPTGAGAFF. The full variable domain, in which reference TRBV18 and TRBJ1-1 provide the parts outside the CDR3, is NAGVMQNPRHLVRRRGQEARLRCSPMKGHSHVYWYRQLPEEGLKFMVYLQKENIIDESGMPKERFSAEFPKEGPSILRIQQVVRGDSAAYFCASSPTGAGAFFGQGTRLTVV.

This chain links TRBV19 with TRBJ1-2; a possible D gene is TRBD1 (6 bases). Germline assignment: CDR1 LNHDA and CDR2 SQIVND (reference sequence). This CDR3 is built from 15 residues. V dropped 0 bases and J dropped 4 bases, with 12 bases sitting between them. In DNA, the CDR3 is TGTGCCAGTAGTATAGACCCGGGACACCCCTATGGCTACACCTTC. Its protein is CASSIDPGHPYGYTF.

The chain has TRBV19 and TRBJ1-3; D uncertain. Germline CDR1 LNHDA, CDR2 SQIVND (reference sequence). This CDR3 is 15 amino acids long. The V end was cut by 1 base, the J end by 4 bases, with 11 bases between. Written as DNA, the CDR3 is TGTGCCAGTAGTATAGTTCACCGCCTGGGAAACACCATATATTTT. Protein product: CASSIVHRLGNTIYF.

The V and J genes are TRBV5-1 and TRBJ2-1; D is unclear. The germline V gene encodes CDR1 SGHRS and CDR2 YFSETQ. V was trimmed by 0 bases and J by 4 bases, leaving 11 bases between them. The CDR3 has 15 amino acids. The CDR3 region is CASSLGSASYNEQFF. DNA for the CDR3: TGCGCCAGCAGCTTGGGATCGGCCAGTTACAATGAGCAGTTCTTC.

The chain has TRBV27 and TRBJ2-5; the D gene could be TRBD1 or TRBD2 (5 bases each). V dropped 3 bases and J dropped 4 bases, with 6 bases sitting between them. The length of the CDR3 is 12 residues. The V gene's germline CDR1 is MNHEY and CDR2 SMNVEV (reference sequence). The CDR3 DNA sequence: TGTGCCAGCAGTTTTGGGGGAGAGACCCAGTACTTC. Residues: CASSFGGETQYF.

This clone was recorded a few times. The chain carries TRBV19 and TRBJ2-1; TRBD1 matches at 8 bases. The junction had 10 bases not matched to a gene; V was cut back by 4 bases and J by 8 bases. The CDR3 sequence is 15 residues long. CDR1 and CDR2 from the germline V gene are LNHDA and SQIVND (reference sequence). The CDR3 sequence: CASSTGQGGEDEQFF. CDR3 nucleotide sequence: TGTGCCAGTAGTACAGGACAGGGTGGGGAGGATGAGCAGTTCTTC.

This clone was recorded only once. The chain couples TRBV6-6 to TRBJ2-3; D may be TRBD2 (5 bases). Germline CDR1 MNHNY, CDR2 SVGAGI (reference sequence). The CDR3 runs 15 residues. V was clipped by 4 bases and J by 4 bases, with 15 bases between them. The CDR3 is CASSCEAGVSDTQYF. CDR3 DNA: TGTGCCAGCAGTTGCGAGGCCGGGGTCTCAGATACGCAGTATTTT.